This T cell receptor (beta chain) was retrieved from a study of Ad26.COV2.S vaccination and SARS-CoV-2 variants. Study-level background: The donor belonged to the COV1001 Ad26.COV2.S trial arm. Intramuscular Ad26.COV2.S at 5x10^10 or 1x10^11 viral particles.

Per the germline V gene, CDR1 is LGHNA and CDR2 is YSLEER. Trimming left V 0 bases short and J 5 bases short, with 6 bases between. This CDR3 is built from 13 residues. Sequencing was performed with immunoSEQ multiplex PCR; in TCRdb, only in-frame clones are kept and a portion is missing. The sample contains some 520,000 clones, around 90% of which appear only once. Treatment here: about 20 received Ad26.COV2.S at low or high dose, single or two shots; a few received placebo; per-sample allocation not given. After the first vaccine or placebo injection, samples were drawn on day 63. The chain uses TRBV4-3 and TRBJ2-3; D gene uncertain. This specimen was peripheral blood, taken in a trial of Ad26.COV2.S vaccine versus placebo. The TCR was taken from a person between 18 and 59 years old who received the Ad26.COV2.S COVID-19 vaccine or a placebo. The chain's CDR3 is CASSQDWGDTQYF. CDR3 nucleotide sequence: TGCGCCAGCAGCCAAGATTGGGGAGATACGCAGTATTTT.